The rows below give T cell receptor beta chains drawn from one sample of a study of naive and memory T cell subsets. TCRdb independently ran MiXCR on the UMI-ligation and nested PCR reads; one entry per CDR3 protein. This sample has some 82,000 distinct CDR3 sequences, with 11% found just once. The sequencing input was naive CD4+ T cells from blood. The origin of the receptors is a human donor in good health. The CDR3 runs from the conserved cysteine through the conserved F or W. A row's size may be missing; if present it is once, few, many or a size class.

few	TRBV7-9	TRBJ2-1	CASSAWGNEQFF
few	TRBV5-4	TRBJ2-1	CASSLRTTSGSHEQFF
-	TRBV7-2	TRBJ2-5	CASSRLGGLVETQYF
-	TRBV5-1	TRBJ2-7	CASSLVGVSDEQYF
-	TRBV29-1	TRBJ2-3	CSGDWSTDTQYF
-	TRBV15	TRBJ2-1	CATSRDSGGGEQFF
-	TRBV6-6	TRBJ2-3	CASSPGGQGADTQYF
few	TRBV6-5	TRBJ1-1	CASRLGRVTEAFF
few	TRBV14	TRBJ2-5	CASSLGLAGGETQYF
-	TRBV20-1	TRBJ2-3	CSARTGEVDTQYF
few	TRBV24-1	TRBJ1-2	CATSDSRYNYGYTF
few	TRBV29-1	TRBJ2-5	CSVVGGLWETQYF
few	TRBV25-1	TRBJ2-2	CASSEGLAHTGELFF
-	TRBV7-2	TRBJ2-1	CASSLASGRWNEQFF
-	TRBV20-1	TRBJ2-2	CSAYQGGRNTGELFF
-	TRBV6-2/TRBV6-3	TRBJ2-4	CASSFKGDNIQYF
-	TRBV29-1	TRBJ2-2	CGGRTSSNTGELFF
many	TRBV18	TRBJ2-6	CASSPRAGTGANVLTF
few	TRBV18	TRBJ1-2	CASSDDIGGYGYTF
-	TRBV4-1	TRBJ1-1	CASSQDPVPYSEAFF
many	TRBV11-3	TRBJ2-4	CASSLGTSGLFSIQYF
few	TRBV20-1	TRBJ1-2	CSASPQALSYGYTF
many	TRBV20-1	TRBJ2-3	CSASPRSPRTDTQYF
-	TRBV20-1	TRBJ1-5	CSASSSANQPQHF
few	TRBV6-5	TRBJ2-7	CASGTGGYEQYF
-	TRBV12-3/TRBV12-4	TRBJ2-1	CASSPSAGVGSEQFF